The T cell receptor (beta chain) described here comes from a study of CD8 T cells in Susac syndrome. As for the study in general: Blood was drawn from patients with Susac syndrome. At that point, they were therapy-naive, on corticosteroids, or on intravenous immunoglobulin alone. Study-wide findings and caveats: Detection of Susac-specific public clones gave under 20 in total CD8+ repertoires and about five in CD8+ TEMRA repertoires. Among people with Susac, CD8+ clonal expansion was greatest in TEMRA cells and active patients.

In regard to this clonotype: As yet, its antigen is unknown.

This CDR3 region has 14 residues. The germline V gene encodes CDR1 KGHDR and CDR2 SFDVKD. The V gene end was trimmed by 4 bases and the J gene end by 2 bases; junction bases not matched to a gene: 1. An amount of RNA that ranged from roughly 0.5 to 1 ug was reverse transcribed with random hexamers. One entry per CDR3 protein, called by TCRdb with MiXCR from the immunoSEQ multiplex PCR reads. The data contain about 100,000 distinct CDR3 sequences, approximately 95% of them seen just once; the ten biggest clones take up 0.3%. The chain recombines TRBV24-1 with TRBJ1-3; 7 nucleotides align to TRBD1. Input material: CD8+ T cells from PBMCs. This receptor was obtained from a human donor with Susac syndrome. The CDR3 loop is CATSEGTAGNTIYF. CDR3 DNA sequence: TGTGCCACCAGTGAGGGGACAGCTGGAAACACCATATATTTT.